One T cell receptor beta chain is described in this entry. Using immunoSEQ multiplex PCR, the repertoire was profiled, and TCRdb retains in-frame clones only, with some absent. In the table there are approximately 150,000 clones, 80% to 85% of which are singletons. This record comes from a study of blood T cell repertoires in COVID-19. The wider study: Sources were T cells, B-cell-depleted T cells, or PBMCs; the material itself was cDNA or gDNA.

The length of the CDR3 is 16 residues. The trim removed 0 bases at V and 6 bases at J, leaving 6 bases unmatched. Germline CDR1 is SGHKS and CDR2 is YYEKEE (reference sequence). The chain joins TRBV5-5 to TRBJ2-3; 11 bases line up with TRBD2. The source material was peripheral blood. The clonotype was recovered from a man aged 25-45 years with COVID-19, enrolled during active disease. The CDR3 bases are TGTGCCAGCAGCTTGGCAAGGCTAGCGGGAGGTGATACGCAGTATTTT. The encoded protein is CASSLARLAGGDTQYF.